Listed below are T cell receptor beta chains from one sample, sequenced in a study of early T cells in non-severe SARS-CoV-2 infection. TCRdb re-called the 5' RACE reads through MiXCR, storing one row per CDR3 protein. The top ten hold about 8.2% of the sample, which has around 83,000 distinct CDR3 sequences, roughly a tenth seen once. The material was whole blood, obtained at baseline. All receptors come from an adult who was a healthcare worker with PCR-confirmed SARS-CoV-2 infection or an uninfected control (not recorded which). Both conserved end residues are part of each CDR3. The D gene is left open where the match is weak. Clone size is stated in some rows and not others, as once, few, many or a class when expanded.

clone_size	v_call	d_call	cdr3_length	j_call	cdr3_aa	cdr3_nt
.	TRBV18	TRBD1	16	TRBJ2-7	CASSPATGRSSYEQYF	TGTGCCAGCTCACCCGCGACAGGGCGGAGCTCCTACGAGCAGTACTTC
few	TRBV27	.	13	TRBJ2-5	CASSLGAKETQYF	TGTGCCAGCAGTTTAGGGGCAAAAGAGACCCAGTACTTC
many	TRBV28	TRBD2	14	TRBJ2-7	CASSRRREHYEQYF	TGTGCCAGCAGTCGGAGGCGGGAGCATTACGAGCAGTACTTC
.	TRBV2	TRBD2	17	TRBJ2-7	CASRGTSGSPSSYEQYF	TGTGCCAGCAGGGGGACTAGCGGGAGTCCAAGCTCCTACGAGCAGTACTTC
few	TRBV5-1	TRBD1	17	TRBJ2-2	CASSLRTGAENTGELFF	TGCGCCAGCAGCTTGAGGACAGGGGCGGAGAACACCGGGGAGCTGTTTTTT
.	TRBV30	.	13	TRBJ2-1	CAWSVQTKDEQFF	TGTGCCTGGAGTGTACAGACCAAGGATGAGCAGTTCTTC
few	TRBV20-1	.	12	TRBJ2-7	CSARLVEYEQYF	TGCAGTGCTAGGCTAGTGGAGTACGAGCAGTACTTC
many	TRBV28	TRBD1	16	TRBJ2-7	CASSFQTGTGGYEQYF	TGTGCCAGCAGTTTCCAAACCGGGACAGGGGGCTACGAGCAGTACTTC
many	TRBV24-1	TRBD2	15	TRBJ2-1	CATSVGPAGGNEQFF	TGTGCCACCAGTGTCGGGCCAGCGGGAGGTAATGAGCAGTTCTTC
.	TRBV5-1	.	14	TRBJ1-1	CASSLGGVWTEAFF	TGCGCCAGCAGCCTCGGCGGGGTATGGACTGAAGCTTTCTTT
few	TRBV5-1	TRBD2	15	TRBJ2-7	CASSPGTSGSDEQYF	TGCGCCAGCAGCCCCGGGACTAGCGGGAGCGACGAGCAGTACTTC
many	TRBV20-1	TRBD1	13	TRBJ1-2	CSAKQGEYYGYTF	TGCAGTGCTAAGCAGGGGGAATACTATGGCTACACCTTC
few	TRBV27	TRBD1	16	TRBJ1-6	CASSLQTGTGTSPLHF	TGTGCCAGCAGTCTACAGACCGGGACAGGGACTTCACCCCTCCACTTT
many	TRBV12-3/TRBV12-4	.	14	TRBJ2-3	CASSFQRAADTQYF	TGTGCCAGCAGTTTTCAGCGGGCAGCAGATACGCAGTATTTT
many	TRBV27	.	13	TRBJ1-1	CASSFGQPNEAFF	TGTGCCAGCAGTTTCGGACAGCCAAATGAAGCTTTCTTT
few	TRBV5-1	TRBD2	16	TRBJ2-3	CASSRGLAGALDTQYF	TGCGCCAGCAGCAGAGGACTAGCGGGAGCTTTAGATACGCAGTATTTT
few	TRBV27	.	14	TRBJ2-7	CASSTPGSLYEQYF	TGTGCCAGCAGTACCCCGGGGTCCCTCTACGAGCAGTACTTC
many	TRBV7-7	TRBD2	13	TRBJ2-1	CASSQSGSLEQFF	TGTGCCAGCAGCCAGAGCGGGAGCCTCGAGCAGTTCTTC
few	TRBV5-1	.	13	TRBJ2-5	CASSPRPGETQYF	TGCGCCAGCAGCCCCCGGCCGGGGGAGACCCAGTACTTC
.	TRBV11-2	TRBD1	15	TRBJ2-7	CASSLLGQRAYEQHF	TGTGCCAGCAGCTTACTGGGACAGAGAGCCTACGAGCAGCACTTC
many	TRBV24-1	.	16	TRBJ1-1	CATSPSGVGMNTEAFF	TGTGCCACCAGTCCCTCGGGGGTTGGAATGAACACTGAAGCTTTCTTT
many	TRBV5-4	TRBD2	15	TRBJ2-3	CASSLGGRSTDTQYF	TGTGCCAGCAGCCTGGGGGGGAGAAGCACAGATACGCAGTATTTT
.	TRBV20-1	.	11	TRBJ2-7	CSARKGLEQYF	TGCAGTGCTAGGAAAGGGCTCGAGCAGTACTTC
.	TRBV7-2	.	12	TRBJ2-4	CASSLHGSDQYF	TGTGCCAGCAGCTTACATGGCAGCGATCAGTACTTC
few	TRBV7-2	.	13	TRBJ1-1	CASSAQMNTEVFF	TGTGCCAGCAGCGCCCAGATGAACACTGAAGTTTTCTTT
few	TRBV12-3/TRBV12-4	.	12	TRBJ2-1	CASSTSYNEQFF	TGTGCCAGCAGTACCAGCTACAATGAGCAGTTCTTC
many	TRBV27	.	15	TRBJ1-1	CASSLGAGARTEAFF	TGTGCCAGCAGTTTAGGAGCAGGGGCGAGGACTGAAGCTTTCTTT
many	TRBV7-9	.	17	TRBJ1-6	CASSFGQPKSRDSPLHF	TGTGCCAGCAGCTTCGGGCAGCCTAAGTCTCGGGATTCACCCCTCCACTTT